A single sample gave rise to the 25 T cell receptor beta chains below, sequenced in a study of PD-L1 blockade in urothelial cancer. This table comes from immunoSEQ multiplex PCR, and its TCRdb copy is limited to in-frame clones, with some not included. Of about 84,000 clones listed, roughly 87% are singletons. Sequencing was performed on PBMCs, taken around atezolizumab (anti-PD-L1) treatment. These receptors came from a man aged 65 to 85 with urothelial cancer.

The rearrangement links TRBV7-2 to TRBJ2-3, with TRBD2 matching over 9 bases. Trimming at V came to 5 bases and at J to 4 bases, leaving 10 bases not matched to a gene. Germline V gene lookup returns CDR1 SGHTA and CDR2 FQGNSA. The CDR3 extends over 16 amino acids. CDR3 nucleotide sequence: TGTGCCAGCAGCCACACTAGCGGGTCTGGGGCAGATACGCAGTATTTT. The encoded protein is CASSHTSGSGADTQYF.

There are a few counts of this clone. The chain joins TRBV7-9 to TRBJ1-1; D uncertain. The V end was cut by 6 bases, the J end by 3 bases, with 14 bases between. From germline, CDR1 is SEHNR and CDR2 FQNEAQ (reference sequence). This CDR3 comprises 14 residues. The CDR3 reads CASSLSGGDTEAFF. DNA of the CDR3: TGTGCCAGCAGTTTAAGCGGAGGTGACACTGAAGCTTTCTTT.

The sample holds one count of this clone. The CDR3 DNA follows: TGTGCCAGCAGCTCCTTCCCGGCCTACCCCCAGACAGGGAACACCGGGGAGCTGTTTTTT. Protein product: CASSSFPAYPQTGNTGELFF. The chain is built from TRBV7-3 and TRBJ2-2; possibly TRBD1 for D (6 bases). V lost 4 bases and J lost 1, with 25 bases in between. This CDR3 contains 20 residues. Germline CDR1 is SGHTA and CDR2 is FQGTGA. Supplemented by reference TRBV7-3 and TRBJ2-2, the full variable domain reads GAGVSQTPSNKVTEKGKYVELRCDPISGHTALYWYRQSLGQGPEFLIYFQGTGAADDSGLPNDRFFAVRPEGSVSTLKIQRTERGDSAVYLCASSSFPAYPQTGNTGELFFGEGSRLTVL.

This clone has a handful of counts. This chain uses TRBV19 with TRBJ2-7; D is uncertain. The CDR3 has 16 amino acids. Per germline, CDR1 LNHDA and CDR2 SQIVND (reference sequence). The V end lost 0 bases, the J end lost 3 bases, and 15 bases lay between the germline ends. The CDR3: CASSIDLRQVYYEQYF. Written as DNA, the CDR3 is TGTGCCAGTAGTATAGATCTTCGGCAGGTTTACTACGAGCAGTACTTC.

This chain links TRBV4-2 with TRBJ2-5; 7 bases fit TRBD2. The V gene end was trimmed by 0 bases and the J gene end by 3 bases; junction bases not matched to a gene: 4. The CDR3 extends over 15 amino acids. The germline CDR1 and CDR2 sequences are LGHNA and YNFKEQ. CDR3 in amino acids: CASSQDRGTKETQYF. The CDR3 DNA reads TGTGCCAGCAGCCAAGATCGGGGGACTAAAGAGACCCAGTACTTC.

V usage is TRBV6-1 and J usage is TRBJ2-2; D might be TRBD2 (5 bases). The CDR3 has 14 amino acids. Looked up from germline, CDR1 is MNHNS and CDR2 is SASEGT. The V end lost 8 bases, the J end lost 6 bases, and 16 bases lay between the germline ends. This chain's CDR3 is CASQRGVLSGELFF. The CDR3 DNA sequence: TGTGCCAGCCAACGGGGTGTGTTGTCCGGGGAGCTGTTTTTT.

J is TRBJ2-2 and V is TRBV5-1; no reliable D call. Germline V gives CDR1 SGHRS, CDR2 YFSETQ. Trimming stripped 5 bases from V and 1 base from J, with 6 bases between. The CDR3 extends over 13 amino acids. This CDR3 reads CASRNGNTGELFF. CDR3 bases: TGCGCCAGCAGAAACGGGAACACCGGGGAGCTGTTTTTT. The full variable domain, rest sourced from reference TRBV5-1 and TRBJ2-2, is KAGVTQTPRYLIKTRGQQVTLSCSPISGHRSVSWYQQTPGQGLQFLFEYFSETQRNKGNFPGRFSGRQFSNSRSEMNVSTLELGDSALYLCASRNGNTGELFFGEGSRLTVL.

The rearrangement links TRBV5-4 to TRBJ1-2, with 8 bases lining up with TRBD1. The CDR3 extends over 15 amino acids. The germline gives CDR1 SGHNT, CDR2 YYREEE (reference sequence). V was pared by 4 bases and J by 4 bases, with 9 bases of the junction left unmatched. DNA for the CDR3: TGTGCCAGCAGCGGAATTGGACAGGGTACCTATGGCTACACCTTC. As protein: CASSGIGQGTYGYTF.

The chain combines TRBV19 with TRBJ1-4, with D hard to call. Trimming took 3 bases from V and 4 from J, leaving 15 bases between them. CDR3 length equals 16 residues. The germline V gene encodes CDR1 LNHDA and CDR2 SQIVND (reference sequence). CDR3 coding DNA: TGTGCCAGTAGTATGAGGGTGAGGGCAGGTAATGAAAAACTGTTTTTT. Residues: CASSMRVRAGNEKLFF.

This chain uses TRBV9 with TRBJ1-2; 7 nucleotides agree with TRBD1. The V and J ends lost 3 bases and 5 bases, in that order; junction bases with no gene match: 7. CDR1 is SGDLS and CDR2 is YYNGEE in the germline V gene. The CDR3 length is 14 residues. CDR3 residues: CASSDRQGPYGYTF. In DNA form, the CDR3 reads TGTGCCAGCAGCGATCGACAGGGTCCATATGGCTACACCTTC.

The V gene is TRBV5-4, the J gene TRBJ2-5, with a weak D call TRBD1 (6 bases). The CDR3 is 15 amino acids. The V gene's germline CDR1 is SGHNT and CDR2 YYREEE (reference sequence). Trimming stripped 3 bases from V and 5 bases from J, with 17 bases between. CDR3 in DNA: TGTGCCAGCAGCTGGGAACAGGGTTATGGCGAGACCCAGTACTTC. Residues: CASSWEQGYGETQYF.

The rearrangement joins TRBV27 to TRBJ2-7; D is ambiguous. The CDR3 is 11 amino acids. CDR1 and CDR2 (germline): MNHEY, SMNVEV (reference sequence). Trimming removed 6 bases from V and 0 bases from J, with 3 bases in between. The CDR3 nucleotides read TGTGCCAGCAGCTCCTCCTACGAGCAGTACTTC. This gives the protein CASSSSYEQYF.

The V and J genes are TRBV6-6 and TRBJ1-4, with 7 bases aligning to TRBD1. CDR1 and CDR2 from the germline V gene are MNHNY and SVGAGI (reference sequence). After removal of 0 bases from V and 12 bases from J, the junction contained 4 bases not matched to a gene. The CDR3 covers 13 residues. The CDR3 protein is CASSYSPTGELFF. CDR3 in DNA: TGTGCCAGCAGTTACTCGCCTACAGGGGAACTGTTTTTT.

This CDR3 is CASSLGGTYGYTF. CDR3 DNA sequence: TGTGCCAGCAGCCTAGGGGGCACCTATGGCTACACCTTC. The chain uses TRBV9 and TRBJ1-2, with TRBD1 matching over 7 bases. V was clipped by 4 bases and J by 4 bases; unmatched bases: 4. From germline, CDR1 is SGDLS and CDR2 YYNGEE. The CDR3 runs 13 residues.

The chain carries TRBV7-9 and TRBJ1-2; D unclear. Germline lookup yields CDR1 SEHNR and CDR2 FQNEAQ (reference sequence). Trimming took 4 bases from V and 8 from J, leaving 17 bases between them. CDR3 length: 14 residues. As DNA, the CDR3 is TGTGCCAGCAGCTCCGCCCGAACAAGAACAGGCTACACCTTC. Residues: CASSSARTRTGYTF.

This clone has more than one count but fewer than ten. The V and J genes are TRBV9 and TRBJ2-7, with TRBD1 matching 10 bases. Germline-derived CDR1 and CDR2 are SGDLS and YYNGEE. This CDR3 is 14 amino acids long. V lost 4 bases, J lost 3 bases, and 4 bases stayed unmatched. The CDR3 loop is CASSPRTGGYEQYF. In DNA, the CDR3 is TGTGCCAGCAGCCCTCGGACAGGGGGCTACGAGCAGTACTTC.

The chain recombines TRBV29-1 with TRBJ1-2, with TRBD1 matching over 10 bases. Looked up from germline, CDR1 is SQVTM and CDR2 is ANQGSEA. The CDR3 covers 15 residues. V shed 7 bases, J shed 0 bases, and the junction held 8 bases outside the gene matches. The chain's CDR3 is CSAGTGELPNYGYTF. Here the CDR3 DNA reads TGCAGCGCAGGGACAGGGGAGCTCCCTAACTATGGCTACACCTTC. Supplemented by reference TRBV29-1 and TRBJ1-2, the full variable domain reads SAVISQKPSRDICQRGTSLTIQCQVDSQVTMMFWYRQQPGQSLTLIATANQGSEATYESGFVIDKFPISRPNLTFSTLTVSNMSPEDSSIYLCSAGTGELPNYGYTFGSGTRLTVV.

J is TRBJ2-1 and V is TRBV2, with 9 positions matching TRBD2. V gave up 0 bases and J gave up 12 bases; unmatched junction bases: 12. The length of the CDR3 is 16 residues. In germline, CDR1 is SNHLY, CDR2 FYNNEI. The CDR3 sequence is CASSEARASGAWSQFF. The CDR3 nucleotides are TGTGCCAGCAGTGAAGCGAGGGCTAGCGGGGCCTGGTCGCAGTTCTTC.

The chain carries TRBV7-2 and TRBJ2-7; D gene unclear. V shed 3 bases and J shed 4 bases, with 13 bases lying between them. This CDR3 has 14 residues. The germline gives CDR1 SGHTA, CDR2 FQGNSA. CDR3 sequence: CASSLASGYYEQYF. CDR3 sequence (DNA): TGTGCCAGCAGCTTGGCCTCCGGGTATTACGAGCAGTACTTC.

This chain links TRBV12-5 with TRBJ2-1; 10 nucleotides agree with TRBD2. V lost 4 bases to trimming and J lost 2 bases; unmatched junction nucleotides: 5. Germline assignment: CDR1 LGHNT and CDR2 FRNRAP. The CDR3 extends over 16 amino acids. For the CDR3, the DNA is TGTGCTAGTGGTTGGACACTAGCGGGGACCTACAATGAGCAGTTCTTC. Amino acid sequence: CASGWTLAGTYNEQFF.

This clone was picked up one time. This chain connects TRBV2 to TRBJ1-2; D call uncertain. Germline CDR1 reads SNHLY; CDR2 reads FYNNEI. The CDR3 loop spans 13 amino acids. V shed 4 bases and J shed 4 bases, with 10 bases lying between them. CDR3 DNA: TGTGCCAGCAGTGTCGTGAGGAGCTATGGCTACACCTTC. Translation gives CASSVVRSYGYTF.

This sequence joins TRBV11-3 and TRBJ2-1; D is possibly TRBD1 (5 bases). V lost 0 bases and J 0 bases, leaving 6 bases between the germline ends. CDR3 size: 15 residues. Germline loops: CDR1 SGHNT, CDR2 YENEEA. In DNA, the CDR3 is TGTGCCAGCAGCTTAGATCAGGGCTCCTACAATGAGCAGTTCTTC. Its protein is CASSLDQGSYNEQFF.

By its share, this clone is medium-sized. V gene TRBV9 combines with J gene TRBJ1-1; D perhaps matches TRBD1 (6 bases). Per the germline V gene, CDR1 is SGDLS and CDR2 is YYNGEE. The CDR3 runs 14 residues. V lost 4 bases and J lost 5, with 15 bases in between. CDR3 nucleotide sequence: TGTGCCAGCAGCTCTCCGGACAGAAGTACTGAAGCTTTCTTT. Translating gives CASSSPDRSTEAFF.

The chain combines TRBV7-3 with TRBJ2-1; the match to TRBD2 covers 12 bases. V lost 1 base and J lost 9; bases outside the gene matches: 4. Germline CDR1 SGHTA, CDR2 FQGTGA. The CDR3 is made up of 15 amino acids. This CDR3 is CASSLSLAGGGEQFF. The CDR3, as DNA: TGTGCCAGCAGCTTAAGTCTAGCGGGAGGGGGTGAGCAGTTCTTC.

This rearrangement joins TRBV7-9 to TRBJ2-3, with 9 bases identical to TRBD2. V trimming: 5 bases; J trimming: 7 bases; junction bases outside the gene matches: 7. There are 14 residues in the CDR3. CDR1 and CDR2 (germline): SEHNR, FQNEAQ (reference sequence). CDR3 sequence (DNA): TGTGCCAGCAGCACCCGCGGGGGGGAAAATACGCAGTATTTT. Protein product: CASSTRGGENTQYF.